The present entry profiles one TCR beta chain with its context. The specificity of this receptor is unknown. No per-base quality is available; no much larger clone lies one base away. This entry is derived from a study of shared clonotypes between healthy human individuals (dated by TCRdb to about 2020). Background on the whole study: The cohort included three men and a couple of women between 18 and 49 years of age. Different laboratories and diverse techniques were used to prepare libraries and sequence TCR repertoires, to increase sequencing depth and limit assay-specific biases. The study deeply sequenced blood TCR repertoires of roughly five healthy adults to estimate repertoire size and the extent of clonotype sharing between individuals. For each donor, CD4 naive and CD4 memory were each given three plates, CD8 naive was given two plates, and CD8 memory was given one plate. Per donor, leukapheresis produced somewhere between about 0.94 and 8.9 billion PBMCs.

General study outcomes and caveats: Rarefaction of sorted-subset datasets indicated incomplete sequencing despite the large sequencing depth. Because the study included only a small number of donors, the genetic and exposure-history diversity represented was limited. Sampling was limited to blood, and TCR repertoires in tissue likely differ from TCR repertoires in blood. Naive subsets generally had larger estimated clonotype richness than memory subsets. Compared with non-shared clonotypes, clonotypes shared by all four sorted-subset donors had higher generation probabilities. When several donors were compared, the shared fraction of clonotypes was about 5.4% for naive CD4, about 4% for naive CD8, more than 2% for memory CD4, and 0.4% for memory CD8. Based on pairwise subsampling, the degree of clonotype sharing among donors was expected to be affected by sequencing depth.

Using the deep immunoSEQ assay, TCR CDR3 regions were amplified from genomic DNA by multiplex PCR. Extracted genomic DNA from each cell subset was distributed evenly across all wells of several immunoSEQ 96-well plates, and each plate was treated as a replicate. For sorted subsets, each replicate PCR was loaded with about 0.2 ug genomic DNA, equivalent to about 33,000 T cell genomes. The purified libraries were quantified using a Qubit 3.0 fluorometer, sized with a Bioanalyzer 2100, and then quantified again using the KAPA Library Quantification kit. Each immunoSEQ 96-well plate was sequenced on its own single-read 150-cycle Illumina NextSeq 550 flow cell. On the authors' methods: Because the immunoSEQ output held only junctional sequences and lacked quality scores, the filtering could not match the filtering applied to full-length reads. To assign V/J genes and CDR3, sequences were annotated using PyIR, a Python wrapper for IgBLAST v1.9, with IMGT germline references. Reads with weak V/J assignments (E-value above 1e-6), missing CDR3, stop codons, out-of-frame junctions, or ambiguous translated residues were removed. A V3J clonotype was defined by an identical inferred V gene, J gene, and CDR3 amino acid sequence. The percentage overlap between two repertoires was calculated by dividing the number of shared unique clonotypes by the size of the smaller repertoire. RTK rarefaction, the Chao1 estimator, and Recon v2.1 estimates of unobserved clonotypes were used to assess repertoire richness. For all TCRbeta clonotypes obtained by the gDNA method from several donors, generation probabilities were computed with OLGA. This immuneACCESS table, as held by TCRdb, lists in-frame sequences with V and J called but not all clones. Of the missing ones, under half trace to an unresolved V gene in checked studies; the others have no known cause. Clone size and the V and J calls come from that table; the DNA yielded D and trimming. The sample yields roughly 2,500,000 clones; more than 85% were counted once. The top ten clones comprise about 0.34% of the sample.

CDR1 SEHNR and CDR2 FQNEAQ are derived from the germline V gene (reference sequence). From the cysteine up to the phenylalanine, the CDR3 has a length of 17 residues. Solely the CDR3 DNA is kept, with 51 bases framed from the first base. Trimming removed 5 bases from V and 1 base from J; the gene matches leave 9 bases unexplained. The donors were healthy, HIV-negative adults who had no recently reported acute infections or vaccinations. Only Caucasian adults living in Nashville, Tennessee, USA were represented among the donors. CD4+ T cells were enriched by magnetic negative selection; naive cells were then positively selected on CD45RA, and the negative fraction formed the memory subset. Blood was obtained by leukapheresis, after which PBMCs were separated by Ficoll-Histopaque density gradient centrifugation and cryopreserved in liquid nitrogen vapor phase. Analytical flow cytometry was used to check the purity and quantity of each magnetically sorted T cell population. Each sorted fraction had its genomic DNA isolated and then quantified by UV absorbance on a Nanodrop 2000c.

This TCR was sampled from a man in his late teens or twenties in good health. Some clones in this sample may be carry-over from other donors' samples. Input material: naive CD4+ T cells from PBMCs. The cell subset or site label on this specimen signifies: CD45RA+ positively selected. The V gene is TRBV7-9 and the J gene is TRBJ2-5, with 11 bases matching TRBD2. In nucleotides, the sequence is TGTGCCAGCAGCCCCCGGACTAGCGGGTATATCCAAGAGACCCAGTACTTC. Translated, it gives CASSPRTSGYIQETQYF.